This T cell receptor beta chain was identified in a study of blood T cell repertoires in COVID-19. The CDR3 is made up of 9 amino acids. Deletions cut 10 bases from V and 7 bases from J, with 7 bases between. Assignment of participants to cohorts was predicated upon participant-reported clinical history. The table came from immunoSEQ multiplex PCR; TCRdb's copy has only in-frame clones and leaves some out. The sample consists of 140,000 to 150,000 clones, roughly 88% of them appearing once. The TCR sequence derives from a man in his fifties or sixties who had recovered from COVID-19. What was sequenced was PBMCs or T cells enriched from blood (not recorded which). The rearrangement links TRBV23-1 to TRBJ1-1; unclear D gene. TRBV23-1 is recorded as an ORF, its role being uncertain. The DNA for the CDR3 is TGCGCCATAGAGGGTGAAGCTTTCTTT. Its translation is CAIEGEAFF.